These 25 T cell receptor beta chains originate from one sample sequenced in a study of T cells in Graves' hyperthyroidism and ophthalmopathy (dated by TCRdb to 2018 to 2020). The protocol used for the library was multiplex PCR. Sequenced on an Illumina HiSeq 2000. TCR beta CDR3 regions were amplified from RNA transcripts. A first-round RT-PCR of the TCR CDR3 used the HTBI primer set with the Qiagen OneStep RT-PCR kit. The raw public data were reprocessed by TCRdb itself: fastp quality trimming at Q25, MiXCR clonotype calling, in-frame beta chains only. Each entry is one CDR3 protein sequence, shown with its most common DNA and genes. Counted in this sample were around 200,000 distinct CDR3 sequences; around 17% of them appeared once. The ten largest clones capture about 45% of the sample. The sample was blood. The receptors were gathered from a middle-aged man with Graves' hyperthyroidism.

The rearrangement joins TRBV5-4 to TRBJ1-2, with 9 bases lining up with TRBD1. This CDR3 contains 15 residues. Losses at the gene ends were 1 base for V and 6 bases for J; bases not matched to a gene: 7. Germline V CDR1 and CDR2: SGHNT, YYREEE (reference sequence). The DNA of the CDR3 is TGTGCCAGCAGCTTGCGGCTACAGGGGGCGGATGGCTACACCTTC. This translates into CASSLRLQGADGYTF.

The chain couples TRBV19 to TRBJ2-5, with TRBD1 matching 7 bases. This CDR3 has 14 residues. V gave up 2 bases and J gave up 2 bases; unmatched junction bases: 2. CDR1 and CDR2 (germline): LNHDA, SQIVND (reference sequence). CDR3 sequence reads: CASSINRGQETQYF. In DNA form, the CDR3 reads TGTGCCAGTAGTATAAACAGGGGACAAGAGACCCAGTACTTC.

This clonotype has a count of ten or more. The chain carries TRBV20-1 and TRBJ2-7; 7 bases are shared with TRBD1. Germline V gene lookup returns CDR1 DFQATT and CDR2 SNEGSKA (reference sequence). J was trimmed by 1 base and V by 6 bases; bases with no gene match: 6. CDR3 size: 13 residues. CDR3 residues: CSAWTGFSYEQYF. The CDR3 nucleotides read TGCAGTGCGTGGACAGGTTTTTCCTACGAGCAGTACTTC.

This clonotype showed up just a few times. V and J are TRBV6-4 and TRBJ1-5, with 8 bases matching TRBD1. This CDR3 region has 14 residues. Germline trimming cut 5 bases from V and 5 bases from J; bases unmatched to any gene: 5. Germline V gives CDR1 MRHNA, CDR2 SNTAGT. CDR3 sequence reads: CASSIQGAYQPQHF. The CDR3 DNA follows: TGTGCCAGCAGTATCCAGGGGGCTTATCAGCCCCAGCATTTT.

This clonotype was detected many times. J is TRBJ2-1 and V is TRBV20-1; TRBD2 is a possible D gene (5 bases). Germline CDR1 is DFQATT and CDR2 is SNEGSKA (reference sequence). The CDR3 is 12 residues long. The ends were cut back, 5 bases at V and 3 bases at J, with 8 bases in the middle. CDR3 DNA: TGCAGTGCTGGCCGGGACTACAATGAGCAGTTCTTC. Amino acid sequence: CSAGRDYNEQFF.

In its sample, this clonotype was seen many times. V usage is TRBV7-9 and J usage is TRBJ2-3; D gene unclear. This CDR3 spans 16 amino acids. Germline-derived CDR1 and CDR2 are SEHNR and FQNEAQ (reference sequence). The germline V and J ends were trimmed by 3 bases and 2 bases, with 15 bases remaining between them. The CDR3 region is CASSFIGPTLTDTQYF. DNA of the CDR3: TGTGCCAGCAGCTTTATCGGCCCTACCCTCACAGATACGCAGTATTTT.

This clonotype was seen at least ten times. The J gene is TRBJ2-5, the V gene TRBV24-1; 8 positions match TRBD1. V dropped 5 bases and J dropped 4; count of bases not matched to a gene: 14. This CDR3 has 17 residues. Germline CDR1 KGHDR, CDR2 SFDVKD. The CDR3 here is CATSVSGTGMGPETQYF. CDR3 sequence (DNA): TGTGCCACCAGTGTATCCGGGACAGGAATGGGGCCAGAGACCCAGTACTTC.

The CDR3 DNA sequence: TGTGCCAGCAGCGGAACCGGACTAGCGGGAGAGACCCAGTACTTC. Translating it yields CASSGTGLAGETQYF. The chain joins TRBV9 to TRBJ2-5, with 11 bases fitting TRBD2. The V gene end was trimmed by 3 bases and the J gene end by 4 bases; junction bases not matched to a gene: 5. This CDR3 is 15 amino acids long. CDR1 and CDR2 from the germline V gene are SGDLS and YYNGEE.

V is TRBV7-3 and J is TRBJ2-1; D ambiguous. There are 11 residues in the CDR3. The V gene lost 11 bases and the J gene lost 2 bases, with 7 bases spanning the gap. The V gene's germline CDR1 is SGHTA and CDR2 FQGTGA. The CDR3 nucleotides are TGTGCCCCCCCCCCCTACAATGAGCAGTTCTTC. Translated: CAPPPYNEQFF.

This clonotype was counted between two and nine times. Here the CDR3 DNA reads TGTGCTAGTGGCCTGGGGGTGAACACTGAAGCTTTCTTT. Protein product: CASGLGVNTEAFF. The gene calls are TRBV12-5 and TRBJ1-1; tentatively, D is TRBD1 (5 bases). There are 13 residues in the CDR3. V was cut by 6 bases and J by 0 bases, with 8 bases left in between. Germline loops: CDR1 LGHNT, CDR2 FRNRAP.

The sample holds many counts of this clonotype. This chain uses TRBV6-2 or TRBV6-3 with TRBJ2-3; D gene unclear. Trimming shortened V by 0 bases and J by 2 bases, and 3 bases separated the two germline ends. The CDR3 consists of 13 residues. The germline V gene has CDR1 MNHEY and CDR2 SVGEGT. The chain's CDR3 is CASSYSFTDTQYF. The CDR3 DNA reads as TGTGCCAGCAGTTACTCCTTCACAGATACGCAGTATTTT.

V is TRBV7-2 and J is TRBJ2-7; D uncertain. V lost 5 bases to trimming and J lost 2 bases, with 13 bases between them. Germline CDR1 and CDR2: SGHTA and FQGNSA. This CDR3 is 14 amino acids long. CDR3 region: CASSPVVGTYEQYF. The DNA for the CDR3 is TGTGCCAGCAGCCCCGTGGTGGGTACCTACGAGCAGTACTTC. Complete variable domain (other parts from reference TRBV7-2 and TRBJ2-7): GAGVSQSPSNKVTEKGKDVELRCDPISGHTALYWYRQSLGQGLEFLIYFQGNSAPDKSGLPSDRFSAERTGGSVSTLTIQRTQQEDSAVYLCASSPVVGTYEQYFGPGTRLTVT.

This clonotype was counted ten times or more. The rearrangement links TRBV6-2 or TRBV6-3 to TRBJ1-2; 7 bases align to TRBD1. The CDR3 runs 15 residues. Per germline, CDR1 MNHEY and CDR2 SVGEGT. J lost 7 bases, V lost 5 bases, and 13 bases had no gene match. CDR3 nucleotides: TGTGCCAGCAGTACCGCTTACGACAGGGTGGCTGGCTACACCTTC. Translating it yields CASSTAYDRVAGYTF.

This clonotype was seen at least ten times. The CDR3 sequence is CASSTYPDGGQNTEAFF. Written as DNA, the CDR3 is TGTGCCAGCAGTACCTACCCCGATGGGGGACAGAACACTGAAGCTTTCTTT. This rearrangement joins TRBV28 to TRBJ1-1; D is possibly TRBD1 (6 bases). Germline-derived CDR1 and CDR2 are MDHEN and SYDVKM. The CDR3 consists of 17 residues. V lost 5 bases, J lost 1 base, and 20 bases lay in between.

This clonotype has ten or more counts. This sequence joins TRBV2 and TRBJ1-1, with D tentatively TRBD1 (5 bases). CDR1 and CDR2 from the germline V gene are SNHLY and FYNNEI. The CDR3 covers 12 residues. V was shortened by 8 bases and J by 11 bases, with 18 bases between the two germline ends. The CDR3 DNA sequence: TGTGCCAGCGGCTCCGGGACCCCTGGTGCTTTCTTT. It specifies CASGSGTPGAFF.

This clonotype was detected a few times. The junction and the germline gene differ at one end; a read error may be behind it. The V and J genes are TRBV20-1 and TRBJ2-1; D gene unclear. This CDR3 spans 14 amino acids. Germline V CDR1 and CDR2: DFQATT, SNEGSKA (reference sequence). This chain's CDR3 is CNARVIAALGEQFF. CDR3 in DNA: TGCAATGCTAGAGTTATAGCCGCCTTGGGTGAGCAGTTCTTC.

This clonotype has at least ten counts. The chain has TRBV12-3 or TRBV12-4 and TRBJ1-1; D is uncertain. Trimming pared 2 bases from V and 1 base from J, leaving 11 bases between. The CDR3 has 15 amino acids. CDR3 amino acids: CASSLSQRRNTEAFF. The CDR3 bases are TGTGCCAGCAGTTTAAGTCAGCGGAGGAACACTGAAGCTTTCTTT.

The chain joins TRBV18 to TRBJ2-1; 8 bases map to TRBD2. This CDR3 region has 18 residues. The germline CDR1 and CDR2 sequences are KGHSH and LQKENI. After removal of 2 bases from V and 6 bases from J, the junction contained 15 bases not matched to a gene. CDR3 residues: CASSPNSGGGGSSNEQFF. CDR3 sequence (DNA): TGTGCCAGCTCACCAAATTCGGGGGGGGGCGGATCAAGCAATGAGCAGTTCTTC.

This clonotype appeared a few times. The rearrangement joins TRBV6-1 to TRBJ2-2; 7 bases fit TRBD2. The germline CDR1 and CDR2 sequences are MNHNS and SASEGT. The ends lost 1 base at V and 4 bases at J; junction bases unmatched: 9. CDR3 size: 17 residues. CDR3 in DNA: TGTGCCAGCAGTGAAGGAAGGCAGGGAGGGTTCACCGGGGAGCTGTTTTTT. Translation gives CASSEGRQGGFTGELFF.

This clonotype has a count of ten or more. The V call is TRBV2, the J call TRBJ1-4; D remains unclear. V gave up 3 bases and J gave up 8 bases, with 16 bases separating them. Germline-derived CDR1 and CDR2 are SNHLY and FYNNEI. The CDR3 is 15 amino acids. The CDR3 here is CASSEEKGGNEKLFF. The CDR3 coding sequence is TGTGCCAGCAGTGAGGAGAAGGGTGGAAACGAAAAACTGTTTTTT.

There are many counts of this clonotype. The rearrangement links TRBV20-1 to TRBJ2-3; 8 bases match TRBD1. The V segment lost 1 base and the J segment 6 bases; nucleotides outside the gene matches: 12. The V gene's germline CDR1 is DFQATT and CDR2 SNEGSKA (reference sequence). The CDR3 contains 16 residues. The CDR3: CSARGTPGQVADTQYF. The CDR3, as DNA: TGCAGTGCTAGAGGGACCCCGGGACAGGTAGCGGATACGCAGTATTTT.

Ten or more counts support this clonotype. The gene calls are TRBV18 and TRBJ1-1; TRBD1 matches 7 bases. Trimming cost V 5 bases and J 1 base; bases outside gene matches: 7. In germline, CDR1 is KGHSH, CDR2 LQKENI. The CDR3 length is 15 residues. DNA for the CDR3: TGTGCCAGCTCAAAATACACAGGGGAGAACACTGAAGCTTTCTTT. Its protein product is CASSKYTGENTEAFF.

This clonotype was seen repeatedly, ten times or more. V and J are TRBV6-2 or TRBV6-3 and TRBJ2-1; D possibly corresponds to TRBD1 (5 bases). Trimming took off 2 bases at V and 4 bases at J, with 12 bases between the two ends. There are 15 residues in the CDR3. Per the germline V gene, CDR1 is MNHEY and CDR2 is SVGEGT. CDR3 DNA: TGTGCCAGCAGTTACAGGGGCACTTATTACAATGAGCAGTTCTTC. Its translation: CASSYRGTYYNEQFF.

The sample holds many counts of this clonotype. V and J are TRBV6-1 and TRBJ2-1; no clear D gene. Germline V lookup: CDR1 MNHNS, CDR2 SASEGT. Trimming left V 6 bases short and J 6 bases short, with 12 bases between. The CDR3 sequence is 13 residues long. The DNA for the CDR3 is TGTGCCAGCAGGATGTTGGGGTCCAATGAGCAGTTCTTC. It translates to CASRMLGSNEQFF.

For this clonotype: A much larger clone lies a single base off, so this may be a read error. The chain is built from TRBV5-5 and TRBJ2-5; the D is unclear. Germline CDR1 is SGHKS and CDR2 is YYEKEE (reference sequence). The CDR3 contains 13 residues. The CDR3 loop reads CASSLYGQGTQYF. The CDR3 DNA sequence: TGTGCCAGCAGCTTGTATGGGCAAGGGACCCAGTACTTC.